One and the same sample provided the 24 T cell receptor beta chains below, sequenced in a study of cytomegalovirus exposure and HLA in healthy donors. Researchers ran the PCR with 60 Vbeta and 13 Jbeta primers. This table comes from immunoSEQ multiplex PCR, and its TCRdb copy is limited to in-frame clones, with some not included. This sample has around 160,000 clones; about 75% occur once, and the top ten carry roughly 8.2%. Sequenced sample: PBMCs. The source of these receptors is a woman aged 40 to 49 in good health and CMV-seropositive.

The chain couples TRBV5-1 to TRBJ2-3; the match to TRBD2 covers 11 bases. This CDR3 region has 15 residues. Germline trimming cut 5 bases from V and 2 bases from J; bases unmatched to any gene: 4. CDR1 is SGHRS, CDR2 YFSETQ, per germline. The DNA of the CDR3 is TGCGCCAGCAGTGAGACTAGCGGGATCACAGATACGCAGTATTTT. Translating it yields CASSETSGITDTQYF.

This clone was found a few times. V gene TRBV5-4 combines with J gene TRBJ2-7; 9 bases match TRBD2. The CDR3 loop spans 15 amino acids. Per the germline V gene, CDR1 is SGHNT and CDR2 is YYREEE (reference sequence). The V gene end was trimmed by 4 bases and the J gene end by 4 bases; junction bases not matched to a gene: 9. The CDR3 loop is CASSPQRSGSYEQYF. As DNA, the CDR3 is TGTGCCAGCAGCCCCCAGCGTAGCGGGAGTTACGAGCAGTACTTC.

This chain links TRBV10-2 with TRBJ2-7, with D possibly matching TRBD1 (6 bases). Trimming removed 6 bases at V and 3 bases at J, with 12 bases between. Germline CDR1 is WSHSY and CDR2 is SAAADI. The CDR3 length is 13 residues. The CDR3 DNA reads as TGCGCCAGCAGGCAGGGACAAAACTACGAGCAGTACTTC. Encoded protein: CASRQGQNYEQYF.

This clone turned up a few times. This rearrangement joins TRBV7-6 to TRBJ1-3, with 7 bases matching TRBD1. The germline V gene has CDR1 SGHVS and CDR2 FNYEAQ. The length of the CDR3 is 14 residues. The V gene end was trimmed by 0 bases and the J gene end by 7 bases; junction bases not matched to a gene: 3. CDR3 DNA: TGTGCCAGCAGCTTAGCGGGGACAGCGAACACCATATATTTT. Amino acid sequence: CASSLAGTANTIYF.

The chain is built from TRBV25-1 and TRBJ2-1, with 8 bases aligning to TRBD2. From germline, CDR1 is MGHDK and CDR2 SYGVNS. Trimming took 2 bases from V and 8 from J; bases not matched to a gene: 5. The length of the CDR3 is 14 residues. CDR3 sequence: CASSELAGAHEQFF. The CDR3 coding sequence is TGTGCCAGCAGTGAACTAGCGGGTGCCCATGAGCAGTTCTTC.

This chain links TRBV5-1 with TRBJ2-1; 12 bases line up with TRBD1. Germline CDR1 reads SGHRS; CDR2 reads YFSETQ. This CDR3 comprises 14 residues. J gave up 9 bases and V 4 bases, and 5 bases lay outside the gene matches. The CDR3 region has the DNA TGCGCCAGCAGCCCCGGGACAGGGGGCGGTGAGCAGTTCTTC. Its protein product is CASSPGTGGGEQFF.

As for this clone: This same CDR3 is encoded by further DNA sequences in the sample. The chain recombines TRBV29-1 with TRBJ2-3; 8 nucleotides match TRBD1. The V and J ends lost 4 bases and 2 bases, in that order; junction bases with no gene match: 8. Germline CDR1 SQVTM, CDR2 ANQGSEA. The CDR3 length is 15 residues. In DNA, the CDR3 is TGCAGCGTTGGGGCGTCAGGGGGCTTCACAGATACGCAGTATTTT. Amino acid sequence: CSVGASGGFTDTQYF.

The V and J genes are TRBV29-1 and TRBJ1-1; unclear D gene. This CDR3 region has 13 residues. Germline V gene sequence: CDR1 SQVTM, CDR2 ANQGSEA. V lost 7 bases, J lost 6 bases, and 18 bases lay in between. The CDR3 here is CSALSASISEAFF. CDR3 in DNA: TGCAGCGCTCTAAGCGCGAGTATTTCTGAAGCTTTCTTT. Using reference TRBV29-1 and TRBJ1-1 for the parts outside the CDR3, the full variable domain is SAVISQKPSRDICQRGTSLTIQCQVDSQVTMMFWYRQQPGQSLTLIATANQGSEATYESGFVIDKFPISRPNLTFSTLTVSNMSPEDSSIYLCSALSASISEAFFGQGTRLTVV.

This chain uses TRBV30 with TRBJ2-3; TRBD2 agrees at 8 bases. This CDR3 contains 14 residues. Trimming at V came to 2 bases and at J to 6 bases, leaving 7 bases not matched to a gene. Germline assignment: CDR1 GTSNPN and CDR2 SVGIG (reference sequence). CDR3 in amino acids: CAWSLGLASDTQYF. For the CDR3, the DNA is TGTGCCTGGAGTCTTGGACTAGCATCTGATACGCAGTATTTT.

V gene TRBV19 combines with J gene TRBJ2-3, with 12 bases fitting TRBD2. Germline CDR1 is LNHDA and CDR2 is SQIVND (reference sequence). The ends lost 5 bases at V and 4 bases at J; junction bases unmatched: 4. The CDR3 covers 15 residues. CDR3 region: CASSPSGRAPDTQYF. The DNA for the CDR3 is TGTGCCAGTAGTCCTAGCGGGAGGGCCCCAGATACGCAGTATTTT.

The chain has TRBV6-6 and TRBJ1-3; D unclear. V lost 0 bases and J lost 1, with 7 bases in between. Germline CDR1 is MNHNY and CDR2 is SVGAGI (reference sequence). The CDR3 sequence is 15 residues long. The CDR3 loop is CASSYSTGSGNTIYF. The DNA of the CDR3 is TGTGCCAGCAGTTACTCGACGGGGTCTGGAAACACCATATATTTT.

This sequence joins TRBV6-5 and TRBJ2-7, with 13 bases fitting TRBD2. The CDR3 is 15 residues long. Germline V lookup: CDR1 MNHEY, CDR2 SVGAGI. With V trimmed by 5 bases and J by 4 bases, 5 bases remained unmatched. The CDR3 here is CASSPGLAGVYEQYF. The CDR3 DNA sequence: TGTGCCAGCAGTCCAGGACTAGCGGGAGTATACGAGCAGTACTTC.

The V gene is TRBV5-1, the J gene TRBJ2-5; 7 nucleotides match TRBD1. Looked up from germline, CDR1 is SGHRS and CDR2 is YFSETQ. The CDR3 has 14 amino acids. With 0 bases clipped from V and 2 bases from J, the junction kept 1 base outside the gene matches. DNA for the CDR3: TGCGCCAGCAGCTTGGCGACAGGGCAAGAGACCCAGTACTTC. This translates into CASSLATGQETQYF.

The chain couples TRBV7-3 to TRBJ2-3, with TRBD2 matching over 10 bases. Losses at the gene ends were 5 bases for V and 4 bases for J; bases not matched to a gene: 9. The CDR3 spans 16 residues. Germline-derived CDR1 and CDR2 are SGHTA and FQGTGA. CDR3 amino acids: CASSPLAGAGADTQYF. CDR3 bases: TGTGCCAGCAGCCCCCTAGCGGGAGCGGGGGCAGATACGCAGTATTTT.

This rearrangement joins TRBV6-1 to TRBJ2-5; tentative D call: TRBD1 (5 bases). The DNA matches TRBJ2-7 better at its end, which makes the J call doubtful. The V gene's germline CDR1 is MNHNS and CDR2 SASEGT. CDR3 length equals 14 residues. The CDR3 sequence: CASTPSGQAYEQYF. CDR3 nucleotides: TGTGCCAGCACCCCCTCAGGGCAGGCCTACGAGCAGTACTTC.

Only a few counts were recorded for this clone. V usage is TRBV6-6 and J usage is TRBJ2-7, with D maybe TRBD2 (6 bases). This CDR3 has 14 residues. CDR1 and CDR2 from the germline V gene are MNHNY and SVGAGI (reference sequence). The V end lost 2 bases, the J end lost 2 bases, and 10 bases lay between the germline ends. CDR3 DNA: TGTGCCAGCAGTTACGGGGGGATTACCTACGAGCAGTACTTC. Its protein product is CASSYGGITYEQYF.

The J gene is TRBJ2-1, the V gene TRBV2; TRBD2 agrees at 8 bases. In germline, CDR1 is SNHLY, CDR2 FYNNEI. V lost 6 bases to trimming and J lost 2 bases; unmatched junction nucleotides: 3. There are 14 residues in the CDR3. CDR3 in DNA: TGTGCCAGCAGGGGGACTAGTACCTACAATGAGCAGTTCTTC. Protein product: CASRGTSTYNEQFF.

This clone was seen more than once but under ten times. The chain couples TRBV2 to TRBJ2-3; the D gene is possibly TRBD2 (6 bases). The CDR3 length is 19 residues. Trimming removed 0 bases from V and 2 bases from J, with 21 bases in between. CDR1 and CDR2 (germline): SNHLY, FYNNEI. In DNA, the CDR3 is TGTGCCAGCAGTGAAGCGCGGCTAGCGTTCGAGATTAACACAGATACGCAGTATTTT. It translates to CASSEARLAFEINTDTQYF.

The CDR3 loop is CASSLRTSGRALGNTQYF. CDR3 nucleotides: TGTGCCAGCAGCCTGAGGACTAGCGGGAGGGCGTTAGGGAATACGCAGTATTTT. V is TRBV7-2 and J is TRBJ2-3; 15 nucleotides line up with TRBD2. Germline loops: CDR1 SGHTA, CDR2 FQGNSA. The CDR3 spans 18 residues. Germline trimming cut 5 bases from V and 7 bases from J; bases unmatched to any gene: 13.

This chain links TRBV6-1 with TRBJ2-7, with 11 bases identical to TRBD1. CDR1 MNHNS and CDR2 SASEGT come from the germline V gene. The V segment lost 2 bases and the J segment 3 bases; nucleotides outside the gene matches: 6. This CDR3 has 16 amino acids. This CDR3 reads CASSEQGQGALYEQYF. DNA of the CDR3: TGTGCCAGCAGTGAACAAGGACAGGGGGCCCTCTACGAGCAGTACTTC.

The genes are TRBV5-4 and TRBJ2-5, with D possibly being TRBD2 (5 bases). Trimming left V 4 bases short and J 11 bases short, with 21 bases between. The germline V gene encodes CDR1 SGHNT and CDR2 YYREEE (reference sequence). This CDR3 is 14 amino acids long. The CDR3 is CASSAIEIPGEQYF. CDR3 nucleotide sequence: TGTGCCAGCAGCGCCATTGAGATCCCTGGGGAGCAGTACTTC.

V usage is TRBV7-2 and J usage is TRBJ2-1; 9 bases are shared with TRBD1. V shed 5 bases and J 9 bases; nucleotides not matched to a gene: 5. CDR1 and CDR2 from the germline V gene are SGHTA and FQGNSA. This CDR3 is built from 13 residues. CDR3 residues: CASSDDRGSEQFF. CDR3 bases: TGTGCCAGCAGCGACGACAGGGGGAGTGAGCAGTTCTTC.

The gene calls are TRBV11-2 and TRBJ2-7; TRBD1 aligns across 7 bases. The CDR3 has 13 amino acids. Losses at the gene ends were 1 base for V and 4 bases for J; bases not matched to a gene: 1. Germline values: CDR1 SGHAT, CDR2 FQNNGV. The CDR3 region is CASSLATGYEQYF. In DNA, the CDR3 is TGTGCCAGCAGCTTAGCGACAGGGTACGAGCAGTACTTC.

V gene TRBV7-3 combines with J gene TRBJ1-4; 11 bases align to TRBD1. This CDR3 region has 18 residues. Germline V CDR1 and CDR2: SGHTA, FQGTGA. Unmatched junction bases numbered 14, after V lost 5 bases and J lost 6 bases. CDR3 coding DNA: TGTGCCAGCAGCCCGGGGACAGGGGGTGCTCAGGGAGATGAAAAACTGTTTTTT. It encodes CASSPGTGGAQGDEKLFF.